Presented here are 15 T cell receptor beta chains from one specimen sequenced in a study of long-term antiretroviral therapy in people with HIV. The assay used was immunoSEQ (version v3.0), run at survey level. Some clones are missing from TCRdb's copy, which holds only in-frame ones; the method was immunoSEQ multiplex PCR. The sample carries 26,000 or so clones, more than 85% recorded once. Sequencing was performed on unsorted PBMCs, taken 2 years after starting antiretroviral therapy. All receptors derive from a man aged 50 to 59 with HIV.

The chain couples TRBV6-1 to TRBJ1-3, with no clear D. The ends were cut back, 0 bases at V and 8 bases at J, with 14 bases in the middle. Germline lookup yields CDR1 MNHNS and CDR2 SASEGT. This CDR3 has 15 residues. The CDR3 spells CASSEATGIGHTIYF. Here the CDR3 DNA reads TGTGCCAGCAGTGAAGCTACGGGAATCGGACACACCATATATTTT.

This chain links TRBV5-1 with TRBJ1-6; no clear D gene. Germline V gene lookup returns CDR1 SGHRS and CDR2 YFSETQ. V lost 2 bases, J lost 7 bases, and 10 bases lay in between. The CDR3 length is 14 residues. In DNA form, the CDR3 reads TGCGCCAGCAGCTTTACCCAGAAAAATTCACCCCTCCACTTT. Translation gives CASSFTQKNSPLHF. The whole variable domain, filled in from reference TRBV5-1 and TRBJ1-6, reads KAGVTQTPRYLIKTRGQQVTLSCSPISGHRSVSWYQQTPGQGLQFLFEYFSETQRNKGNFPGRFSGRQFSNSRSEMNVSTLELGDSALYLCASSFTQKNSPLHFGNGTRLTVT.

This clone occurred a few times. The chain combines TRBV19 with TRBJ2-7; weak D call: TRBD2 (6 bases). The V gene's germline CDR1 is LNHDA and CDR2 SQIVND (reference sequence). The V and J ends lost 0 bases and 3 bases respectively, with 12 bases between them. This CDR3 has 15 amino acids. The CDR3 DNA sequence: TGTGCCAGTAGTATAGATGCGGGGAGAAGCTACGAGCAGTACTTC. This sequence encodes CASSIDAGRSYEQYF.

This clone was detected only a few times. The chain joins TRBV7-9 to TRBJ2-2; possibly TRBD2 for D (6 bases). CDR3 length equals 13 residues. V lost 3 bases and J 7 bases, leaving 9 bases between the germline ends. Germline V lookup: CDR1 SEHNR, CDR2 FQNEAQ (reference sequence). The CDR3 bases are TGTGCCAGCAGCTTGTCGGAGGGCGGGGAGCTGTTTTTT. Protein product: CASSLSEGGELFF.

A word on this clone: The germline gene is not matched at one end of the junction; a read error may be the cause. This chain uses TRBV7-3 with TRBJ2-7; 9 bases align to TRBD2. CDR1 is SGHTA and CDR2 is FQGTGA in the germline V gene. The CDR3 contains 15 residues. CDR3 sequence: CASTLRLAGRYEQYF. The DNA of the CDR3 is TGTGCCAGCACCTTAAGGCTAGCGGGGAGGTACGAGCAGTACTTC. The full variable domain, completed using reference TRBV7-3 and TRBJ2-7, is GAGVSQTPSNKVTEKGKYVELRCDPISGHTALYWYRQSLGQGPEFLIYFQGTGAADDSGLPNDRFFAVRPEGSVSTLKIQRTERGDSAVYLCASTLRLAGRYEQYFGPGTRLTVT.

The gene calls are TRBV9 and TRBJ1-1; perhaps TRBD1 as D (5 bases). V lost 3 bases to trimming and J lost 2 bases, with 11 bases between them. CDR1 SGDLS and CDR2 YYNGEE come from the germline V gene. This CDR3 spans 14 amino acids. CDR3 nucleotide sequence: TGTGCCAGCAGCGCCTTTTGGGGCAACACTGAAGCTTTCTTT. It yields the protein CASSAFWGNTEAFF. Full variable domain (outside the CDR3, taken from reference TRBV9 and TRBJ1-1): DSGVTQTPKHLITATGQRVTLRCSPRSGDLSVYWYQQSLDQGLQFLIQYYNGEERAKGNILERFSAQQFPDLHSELNLSSLELGDSALYFCASSAFWGNTEAFFGQGTRLTVV.

The genes are TRBV7-9 and TRBJ1-2, with TRBD1 identical over 8 bases. The CDR3 extends over 18 amino acids. From germline, CDR1 is SEHNR and CDR2 FQNEAQ (reference sequence). V gave up 3 bases and J gave up 0 bases; unmatched junction bases: 12. As DNA, the CDR3 is TGTGCCAGCAGCTTTGGGCGTCCGGGGGACAGGTCTAACTATGGCTACACCTTC. Its translation: CASSFGRPGDRSNYGYTF.

The chain joins TRBV2 to TRBJ2-7; D not resolved. Germline values: CDR1 SNHLY, CDR2 FYNNEI. V gave up 5 bases and J gave up 1 base, with 3 bases separating them. The CDR3 runs 11 residues. The CDR3 sequence is CASSKSYEQYF. The CDR3 coding sequence is TGTGCCAGCAGTAAATCCTACGAGCAGTACTTC. Supplemented by reference TRBV2 and TRBJ2-7, the full variable domain reads EPEVTQTPSHQVTQMGQEVILRCVPISNHLYFYWYRQILGQKVEFLVSFYNNEISEKSEIFDDQFSVERPDGSNFTLKIRSTKLEDSAMYFCASSKSYEQYFGPGTRLTVT.

The chain combines TRBV7-2 with TRBJ1-5; D possibly corresponds to TRBD1 (6 bases). This CDR3 contains 15 residues. V was pared by 5 bases and J by 6 bases, with 17 bases between. Germline loops: CDR1 SGHTA, CDR2 FQGNSA. The CDR3 nucleotides read TGTGCCAGCAGCCAGGGGCTGGGGGCGGGTCAGCCCCAGCATTTT. Protein sequence: CASSQGLGAGQPQHF.

V gene TRBV14 combines with J gene TRBJ1-4, with TRBD1 matching 8 bases. Germline loops: CDR1 SGHDN, CDR2 FVKESK. The CDR3 sequence is 15 residues long. V dropped 1 base and J dropped 7; count of bases not matched to a gene: 5. The chain's CDR3 is CASSQVTGGGEKLFF. The CDR3 nucleotides are TGTGCCAGCAGCCAAGTTACAGGGGGAGGTGAAAAACTGTTTTTT.

The rearrangement uses TRBV7-2 and TRBJ1-3; D is undetermined. The V end lost 5 bases, the J end lost 2 bases, and 16 bases lay between the germline ends. Per the germline V gene, CDR1 is SGHTA and CDR2 is FQGNSA. This CDR3 has 16 residues. CDR3 nucleotide sequence: TGTGCCAGCAGCCCCTACGAGGGCTCGCCTGGAAACACCATATATTTT. Translating it yields CASSPYEGSPGNTIYF.

This sequence joins TRBV7-9 and TRBJ1-1, with a possible D match to TRBD1 (6 bases). Germline loops: CDR1 SEHNR, CDR2 FQNEAQ (reference sequence). With 5 bases removed from V and 5 bases from J, the gap between germline ends came to 18 bases. This CDR3 spans 15 amino acids. The CDR3 sequence: CASSPRGRGGTEAFF. CDR3 nucleotide sequence: TGTGCCAGCAGCCCCCGGGGCAGGGGTGGGACTGAAGCTTTCTTT.

This clone was observed a handful of times. The chain couples TRBV6-6 to TRBJ2-7; D is uncertain. This CDR3 is built from 13 residues. The V gene's germline CDR1 is MNHNY and CDR2 SVGAGI (reference sequence). The V end was cut by 7 bases, the J end by 4 bases, with 14 bases between. The CDR3 DNA sequence: TGTGCCAGCACCCCGGGTAGAGAGTACGAGCAGTACTTC. This translates into CASTPGREYEQYF.

This clone was seen once. In the same sample, other DNA sequences code for this CDR3. This chain joins TRBV10-3 and TRBJ1-2; D possibly corresponds to TRBD1 (6 bases). The length of the CDR3 is 13 residues. V shed 2 bases and J shed 4 bases, with 8 bases lying between them. From germline, CDR1 is ENHRY and CDR2 SYGVKD. CDR3 residues: CAISEETGYGYTF. DNA of the CDR3: TGTGCCATCAGTGAGGAGACAGGCTATGGCTACACCTTC.

The table lists this clone with a few counts. The chain is built from TRBV9 and TRBJ2-2; 9 bases match TRBD2. Germline CDR1 SGDLS, CDR2 YYNGEE. The CDR3 has 14 residues. V trimming: 4 bases; J trimming: 14 bases; junction bases outside the gene matches: 12. The CDR3 DNA reads TGTGCCAGCAGCATTCTAGCGGGGCCCGGTAGTCTGTTTTTT. Translation: CASSILAGPGSLFF.